This TCR beta chain was obtained from a study of shared T cell receptors in the human thymus. Germline CDR1 is SGHAT and CDR2 is FQNNGV. Trimming pared 8 bases from V and 1 base from J, leaving 18 bases between. This CDR3 has 15 residues. The protocol was immunoSEQ multiplex PCR, while the TCRdb copy is restricted to in-frame clones and leaves out a portion. The data contain 720,000 or so clones, over 75% of them singletons. The sample was also linked to a second study, of human thymus T cells. That paper notes: Thymic and blood repertoires appeared to display a bias in their usage of V and J genes.

This clonotype was obtained from a girl less than two years old with a congenital heart defect. The sample comprised thymocytes. The chain links TRBV11-2 to TRBJ2-7; maybe TRBD1 (6 bases). The CDR3 spells CASFDRPEDSYEQYF. In DNA form, the CDR3 reads TGTGCCAGCTTTGACAGGCCCGAAGATTCCTACGAGCAGTACTTC.